This TCR beta chain was identified in a study of post-analysis software for immune sequencing data. Study in general: Several disease courses (relapsing-remitting, secondary progressive and progressive-relapsing) of multiple sclerosis were included. General observations from the study: Controls' normalized Chao1 diversity significantly exceeded that of multiple sclerosis patients. Samples from one preparation batch, clustered by F measure, grouped strongly together. Compared with controls, patients had more of about 5 TRBV segments, including TRBV5-6, TRBV5-1 and TRBV20-1.

For this clonotype: Its antigen is unknown.

TCR beta libraries were prepared from cDNA with unique molecular identifiers. Roughly 500,000 cDNA molecules were obtained per 1 to 10 million input T cells. MiXCR was run by TCRdb on the PCR reads, yielding one entry per CDR3 protein. This repertoire shows some 190,000 distinct CDR3 sequences, roughly 28% found once; its top ten account for 3% to 3.5%. There are 14 residues in the CDR3. V lost 3 bases, J lost 2 bases, and 6 bases lay in between. Per germline, CDR1 SGDLS and CDR2 YYNGEE. The sequenced sample consisted of blood. The clonotype comes from a girl under 18 with multiple sclerosis. The V gene is TRBV9, the J gene TRBJ2-6; D is ambiguous. The CDR3 sequence: CASSGEAGANVLTF. The CDR3 nucleotides read TGTGCCAGCAGCGGAGAGGCTGGGGCCAACGTCCTGACTTTC.